This T cell receptor (beta chain) is from a study of spatial heterogeneity in lung cancer. The sample's time point: sample taken at primary tumor resection. Material for sequencing was whole RNA from tumor, nontumor lung or frozen PBMC, left unsorted. Findings and caveats of the study: Counts of expanded alpha and beta TCRs within tumors tracked the tumor nonsynonymous mutation count.

In regard to this clonotype: As yet, its antigen is unknown. Because the library targeted alpha chains, this beta chain is an off-target read whose size means little.

In TCRdb, the 5' RACE reads were re-called with MiXCR into one record per CDR3 protein. Altogether 2,500 to 3,000 distinct CDR3 sequences are present, 6.4% being singletons, with the ten largest covering around 8.5%. The material sequenced was lung tumor tissue, taken at surgery. The source is a male donor with early-stage non-small cell lung cancer.

The CDR3 DNA follows: TGTGCCAGCAGCCCCAGGATGAACACTGAAGCTTTCTTT. This sequence encodes CASSPRMNTEAFF. The gene calls are TRBV7-2 and TRBJ1-1, with D uncertain. This CDR3 is built from 13 residues. Trimming removed 5 bases from V and 0 bases from J, with 7 bases in between. Germline-derived CDR1 and CDR2 are SGHTA and FQGNSA.